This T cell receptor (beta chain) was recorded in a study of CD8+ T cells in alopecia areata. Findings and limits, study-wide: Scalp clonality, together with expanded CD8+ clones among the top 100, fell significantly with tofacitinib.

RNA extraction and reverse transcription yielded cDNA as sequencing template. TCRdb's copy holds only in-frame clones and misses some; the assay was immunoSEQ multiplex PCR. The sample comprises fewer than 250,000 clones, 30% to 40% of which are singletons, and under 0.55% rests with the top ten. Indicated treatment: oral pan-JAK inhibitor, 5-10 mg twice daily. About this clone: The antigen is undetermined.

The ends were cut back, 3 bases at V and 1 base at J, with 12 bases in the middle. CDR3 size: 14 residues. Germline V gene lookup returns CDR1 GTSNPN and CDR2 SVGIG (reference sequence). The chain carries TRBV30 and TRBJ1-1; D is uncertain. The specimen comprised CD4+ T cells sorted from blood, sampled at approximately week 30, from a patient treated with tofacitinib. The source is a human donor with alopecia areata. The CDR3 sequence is CAWRGIGRNTEAFF. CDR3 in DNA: TGTGCCTGGAGGGGAATTGGACGGAACACTGAAGCTTTCTTT.